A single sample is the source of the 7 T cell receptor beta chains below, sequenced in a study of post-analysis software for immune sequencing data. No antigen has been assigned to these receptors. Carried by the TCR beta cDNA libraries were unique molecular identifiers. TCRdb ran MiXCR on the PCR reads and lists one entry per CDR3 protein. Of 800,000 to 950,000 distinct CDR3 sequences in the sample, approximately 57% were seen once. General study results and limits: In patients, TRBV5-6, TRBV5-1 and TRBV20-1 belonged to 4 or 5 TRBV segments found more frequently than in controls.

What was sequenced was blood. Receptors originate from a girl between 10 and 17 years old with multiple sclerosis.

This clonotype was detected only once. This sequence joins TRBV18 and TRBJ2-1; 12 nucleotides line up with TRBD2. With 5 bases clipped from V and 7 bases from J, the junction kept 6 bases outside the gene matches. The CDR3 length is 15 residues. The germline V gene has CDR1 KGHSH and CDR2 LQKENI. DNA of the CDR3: TGTGCCAGCTCATCGACTAGCGGGAGTTCGAATGAGCAGTTCTTC. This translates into CASSSTSGSSNEQFF.

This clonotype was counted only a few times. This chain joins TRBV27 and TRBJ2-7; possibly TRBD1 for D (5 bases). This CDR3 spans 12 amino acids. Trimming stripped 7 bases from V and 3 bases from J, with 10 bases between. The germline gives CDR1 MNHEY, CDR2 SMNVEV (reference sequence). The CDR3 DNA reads TGTGCCAGCATAGGGGCTGGCTACGAGCAGTACTTC. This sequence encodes CASIGAGYEQYF.

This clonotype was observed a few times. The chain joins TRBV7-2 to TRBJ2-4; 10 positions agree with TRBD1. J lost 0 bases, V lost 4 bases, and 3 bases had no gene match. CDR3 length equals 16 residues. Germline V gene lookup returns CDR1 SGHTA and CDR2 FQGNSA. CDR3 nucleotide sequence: TGTGCCAGCAGCTCCGGGACAGGGGAAGCCAAAAACATTCAGTACTTC. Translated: CASSSGTGEAKNIQYF.

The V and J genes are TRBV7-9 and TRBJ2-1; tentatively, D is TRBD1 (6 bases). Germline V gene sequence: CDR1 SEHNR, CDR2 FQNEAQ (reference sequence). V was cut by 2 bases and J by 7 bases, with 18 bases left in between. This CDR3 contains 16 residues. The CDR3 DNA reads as TGTGCCAGCAGCTTAAACCTACAGGGCGCAGGGAATGAGCAGTTCTTC. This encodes CASSLNLQGAGNEQFF.

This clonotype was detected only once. The DNA of the CDR3 is TGTGCCAGCCAGAAGATTGGGGCACTGAACACTGAAGCTTTCTTT. It translates to CASQKIGALNTEAFF. The V call is TRBV7-9, the J call TRBJ1-1; tentative D call: TRBD1 (5 bases). V shed 8 bases and J shed 0 bases, with 16 bases lying between them. This CDR3 has 15 amino acids. Germline CDR1 reads SEHNR; CDR2 reads FQNEAQ (reference sequence).

DNA for the CDR3: TGTGCCAGCAGGGTACAGGGGGGCAACACAGATACGCAGTATTTT. Protein sequence: CASRVQGGNTDTQYF. This chain links TRBV12-3 or TRBV12-4 with TRBJ2-3; 8 nucleotides agree with TRBD1. The length of the CDR3 is 15 residues. V lost 6 bases, J lost 2 bases, and 7 bases stayed unmatched.

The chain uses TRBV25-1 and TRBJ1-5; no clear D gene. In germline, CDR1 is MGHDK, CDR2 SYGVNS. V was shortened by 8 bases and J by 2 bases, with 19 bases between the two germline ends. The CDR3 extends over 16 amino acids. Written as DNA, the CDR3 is TGTGCCAGCCATGCGGTTGGCATGGGGTGCAATCAGCCCCAGCATTTT. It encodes CASHAVGMGCNQPQHF.